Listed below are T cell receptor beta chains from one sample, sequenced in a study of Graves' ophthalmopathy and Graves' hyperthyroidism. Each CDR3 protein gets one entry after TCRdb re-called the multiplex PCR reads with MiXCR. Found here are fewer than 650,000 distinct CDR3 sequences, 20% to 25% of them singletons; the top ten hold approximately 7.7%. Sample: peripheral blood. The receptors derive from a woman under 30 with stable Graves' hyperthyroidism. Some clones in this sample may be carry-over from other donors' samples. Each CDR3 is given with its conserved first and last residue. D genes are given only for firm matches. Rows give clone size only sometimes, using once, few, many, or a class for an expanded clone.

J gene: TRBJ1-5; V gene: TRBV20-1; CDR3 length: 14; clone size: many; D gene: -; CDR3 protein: CSARKGQFNQPQHF; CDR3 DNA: TGCAGTGCTAGAAAGGGGCAGTTTAATCAGCCCCAGCATTTT
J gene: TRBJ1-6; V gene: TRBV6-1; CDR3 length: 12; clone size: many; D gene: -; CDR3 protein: CASVGPDSPLHF; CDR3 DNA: TGTGCCTCCGTGGGGCCCGATTCACCCCTCCACTTT
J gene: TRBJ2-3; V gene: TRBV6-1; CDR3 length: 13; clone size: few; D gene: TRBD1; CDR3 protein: CATQTGTTDTQYF; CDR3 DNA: TGTGCCACCCAGACAGGGACCACAGATACGCAGTATTTT
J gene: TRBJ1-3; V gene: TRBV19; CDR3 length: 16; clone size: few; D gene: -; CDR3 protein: CASSTDGWSSGNTIYF; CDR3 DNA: TGTGCCAGTAGTACCGACGGTTGGTCCTCTGGAAACACCATATATTTT
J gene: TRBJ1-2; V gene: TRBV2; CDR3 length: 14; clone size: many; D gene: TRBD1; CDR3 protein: CASSVRTGGYGYTF; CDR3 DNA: TGTGCCAGCAGTGTCAGGACAGGGGGCTATGGCTACACCTTC
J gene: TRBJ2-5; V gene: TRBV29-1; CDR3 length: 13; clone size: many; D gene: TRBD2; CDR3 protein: CSVGASGAQTQYF; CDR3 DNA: TGCAGCGTTGGGGCTAGCGGGGCCCAGACCCAGTACTTC
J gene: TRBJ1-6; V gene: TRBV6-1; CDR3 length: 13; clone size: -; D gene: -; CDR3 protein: CASTRQFNSPLHF; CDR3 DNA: TGTGCCAGCACCCGACAGTTCAATTCACCCCTCCACTTT
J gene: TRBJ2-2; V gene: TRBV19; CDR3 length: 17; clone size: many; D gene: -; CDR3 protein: CASSQITGTVNTGELFF; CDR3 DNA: TGTGCCAGTAGTCAGATTACCGGGACCGTGAACACCGGGGAGCTGTTTTTT
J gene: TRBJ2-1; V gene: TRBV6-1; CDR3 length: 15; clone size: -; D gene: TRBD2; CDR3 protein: CASSPPGLPHNEQFF; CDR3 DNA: TGTGCCAGCAGCCCGCCGGGACTACCCCACAATGAGCAGTTCTTC
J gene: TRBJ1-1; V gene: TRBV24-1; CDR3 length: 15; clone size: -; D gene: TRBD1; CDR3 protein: CTTYPRGTANTEAFF; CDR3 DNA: TGTACCACCTATCCCCGGGGGACAGCGAACACTGAAGCTTTCTTT
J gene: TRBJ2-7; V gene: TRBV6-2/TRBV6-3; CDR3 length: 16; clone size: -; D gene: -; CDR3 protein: CASSYGRALYSYEQYF; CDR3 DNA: TGTGCCAGCAGTTATGGAAGGGCCCTATACTCCTACGAGCAGTACTTC
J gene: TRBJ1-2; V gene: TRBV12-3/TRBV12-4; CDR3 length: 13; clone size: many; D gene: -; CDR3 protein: CASSLYRNSGYTF; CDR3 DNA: TGTGCCAGCAGTTTATACAGGAATTCGGGCTACACCTTC
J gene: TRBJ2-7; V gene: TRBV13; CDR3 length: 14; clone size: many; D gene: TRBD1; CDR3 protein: CASSLRTGPYEQYF; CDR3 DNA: TGTGCCAGCAGCCTCCGGACAGGGCCCTACGAGCAGTACTTC
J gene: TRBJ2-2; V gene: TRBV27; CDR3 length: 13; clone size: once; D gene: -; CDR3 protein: CASSLGTAGELFF; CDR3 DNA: TGTGCCAGCAGTCTAGGGACGGCCGGGGAGCTGTTTTTT
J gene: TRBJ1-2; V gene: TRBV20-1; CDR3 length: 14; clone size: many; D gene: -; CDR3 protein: CSARAAGKEDGYTF; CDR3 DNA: TGCAGTGCTAGAGCCGCAGGGAAGGAGGATGGCTACACCTTC
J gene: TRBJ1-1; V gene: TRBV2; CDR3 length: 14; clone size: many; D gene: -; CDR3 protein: CASSEAPANTEAFF; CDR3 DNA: TGTGCCAGCAGTGAAGCGCCAGCGAACACTGAAGCTTTCTTT
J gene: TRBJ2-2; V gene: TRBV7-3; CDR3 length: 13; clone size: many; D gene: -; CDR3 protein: CASSHDSTGELFF; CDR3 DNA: TGTGCCAGCAGCCACGACAGCACCGGGGAGCTGTTTTTT
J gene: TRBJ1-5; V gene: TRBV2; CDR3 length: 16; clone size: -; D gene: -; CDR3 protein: CASSEDLGVSNQPQHF; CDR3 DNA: TGTGCCAGCAGTGAGGACCTTGGAGTAAGCAATCAGCCCCAGCATTTT
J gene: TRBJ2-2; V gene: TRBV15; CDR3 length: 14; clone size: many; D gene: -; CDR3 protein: CATSPRRGTGELFF; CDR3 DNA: TGTGCCACCAGCCCCCGCAGGGGAACCGGGGAGCTGTTTTTT
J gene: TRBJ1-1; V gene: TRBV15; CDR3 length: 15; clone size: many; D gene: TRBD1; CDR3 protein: CATRTGARMNTEAFF; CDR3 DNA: TGTGCCACCAGGACAGGGGCTAGGATGAACACTGAAGCTTTCTTT
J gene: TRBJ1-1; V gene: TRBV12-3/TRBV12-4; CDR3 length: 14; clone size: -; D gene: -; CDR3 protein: CASSPRVVNTEAFF; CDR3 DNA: TGTGCCAGCAGTCCCAGGGTAGTGAACACTGAAGCTTTCTTT
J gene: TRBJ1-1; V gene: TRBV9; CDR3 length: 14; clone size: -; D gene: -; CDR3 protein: CASSVGVGFTEAFF; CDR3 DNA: TGTGCCAGCAGCGTAGGTGTAGGGTTCACTGAAGCTTTCTTT
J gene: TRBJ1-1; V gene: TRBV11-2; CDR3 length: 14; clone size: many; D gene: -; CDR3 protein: CASSLTDSGTGAFF; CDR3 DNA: TGTGCCAGCAGCTTAACAGATTCGGGGACCGGAGCTTTCTTT
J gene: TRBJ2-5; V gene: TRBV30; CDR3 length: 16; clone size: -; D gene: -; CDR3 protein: CAWSVLRGRGRETQYF; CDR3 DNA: TGTGCCTGGAGTGTACTTCGGGGTAGGGGCAGGGAGACCCAGTACTTC
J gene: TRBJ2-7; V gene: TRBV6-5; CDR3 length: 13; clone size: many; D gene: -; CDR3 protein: CASRPTGTYEQYF; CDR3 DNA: TGTGCCAGCAGGCCCACAGGAACCTACGAGCAGTACTTC
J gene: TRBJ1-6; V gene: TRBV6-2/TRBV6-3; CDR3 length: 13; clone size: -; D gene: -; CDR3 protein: CASSYSPASPLHF; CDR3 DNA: TGTGCCAGCAGTTACTCGCCCGCGTCACCCCTCCACTTT
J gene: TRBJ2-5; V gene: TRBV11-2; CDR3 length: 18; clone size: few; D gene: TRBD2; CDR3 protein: CASSSSLLAGGHQETQYF; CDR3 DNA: TGTGCCAGCAGCTCCTCTCTCCTAGCGGGGGGCCACCAAGAGACCCAGTACTTC
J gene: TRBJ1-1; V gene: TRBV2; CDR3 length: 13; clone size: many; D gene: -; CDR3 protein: CASTLGTNTEAFF; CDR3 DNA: TGTGCCAGCACATTGGGAACGAACACTGAAGCTTTCTTT
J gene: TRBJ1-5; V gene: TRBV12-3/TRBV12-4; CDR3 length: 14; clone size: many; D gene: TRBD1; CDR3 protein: CASRNIDRDQPQHF; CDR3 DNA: TGTGCCAGCAGGAATATCGACAGGGACCAGCCCCAGCATTTT
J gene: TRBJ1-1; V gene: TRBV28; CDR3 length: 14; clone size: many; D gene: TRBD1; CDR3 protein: CASSWGQGETEAFF; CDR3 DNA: TGTGCCAGCAGTTGGGGACAGGGAGAAACTGAAGCTTTCTTT
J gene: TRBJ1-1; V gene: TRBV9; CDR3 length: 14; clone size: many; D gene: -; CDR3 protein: CASSPSGLDTEAFF; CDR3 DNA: TGTGCCAGCAGCCCCTCCGGCCTCGACACTGAAGCTTTCTTT
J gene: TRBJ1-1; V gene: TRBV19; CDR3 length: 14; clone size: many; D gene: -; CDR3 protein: CASSSDGLNTEAFF; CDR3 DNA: TGTGCCAGTAGTAGCGACGGTCTGAACACTGAAGCTTTCTTT
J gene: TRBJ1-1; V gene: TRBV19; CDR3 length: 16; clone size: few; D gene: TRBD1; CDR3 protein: CATSTINRDRGPEAFF; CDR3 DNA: TGTGCCACTTCGACCATCAACCGGGACAGGGGACCTGAAGCTTTCTTT
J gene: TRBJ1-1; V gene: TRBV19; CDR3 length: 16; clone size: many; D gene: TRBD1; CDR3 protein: CASSRQGARLDTEAFF; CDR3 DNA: TGTGCCAGTAGTAGGCAGGGGGCACGGTTGGACACTGAAGCTTTCTTT
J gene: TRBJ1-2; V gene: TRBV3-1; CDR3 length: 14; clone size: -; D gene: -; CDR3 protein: CASSQGDLFYGYTF; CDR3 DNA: TGTGCCAGCAGCCAAGGGGACTTATTCTATGGCTACACCTTC
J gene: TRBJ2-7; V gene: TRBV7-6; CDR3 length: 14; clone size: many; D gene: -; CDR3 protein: CASSFVPSTGEQYF; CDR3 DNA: TGTGCCAGCAGCTTTGTTCCGTCAACCGGGGAGCAGTACTTC
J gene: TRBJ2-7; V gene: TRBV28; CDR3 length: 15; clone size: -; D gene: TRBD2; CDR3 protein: CASSITSGRMYEQYF; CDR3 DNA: TGTGCCAGCAGTATCACTAGCGGGAGAATGTACGAGCAGTACTTC
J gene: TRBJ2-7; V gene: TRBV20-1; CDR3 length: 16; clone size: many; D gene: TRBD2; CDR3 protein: CSAGLRSGLAGYEQYF; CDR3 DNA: TGCAGTGCGGGCCTACGATCGGGACTAGCGGGCTACGAGCAGTACTTC
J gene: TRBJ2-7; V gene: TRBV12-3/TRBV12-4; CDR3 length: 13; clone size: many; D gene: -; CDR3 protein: CASQPWGGAEQYF; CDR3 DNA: TGTGCCAGCCAACCTTGGGGCGGGGCCGAGCAGTACTTC
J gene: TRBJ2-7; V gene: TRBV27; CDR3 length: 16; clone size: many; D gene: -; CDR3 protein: CASSLRASGFSYEQYF; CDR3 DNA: TGTGCCAGCAGTTTAAGGGCCTCGGGGTTTTCGTACGAGCAGTACTTC
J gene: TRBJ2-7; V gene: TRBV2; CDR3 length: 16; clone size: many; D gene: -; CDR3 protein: CASRTNRDTGSYEQYF; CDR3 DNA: TGTGCCAGCAGGACAAACCGGGACACGGGCTCCTACGAGCAGTACTTC
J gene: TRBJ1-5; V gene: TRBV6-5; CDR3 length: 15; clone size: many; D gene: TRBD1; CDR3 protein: CASISRDRGTQPQHF; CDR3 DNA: TGTGCCAGCATTAGCCGGGACAGGGGGACTCAGCCCCAGCATTTT
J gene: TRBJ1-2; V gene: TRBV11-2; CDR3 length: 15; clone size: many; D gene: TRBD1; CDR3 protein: CASSFRTGAHYGYTF; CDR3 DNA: TGTGCCAGCAGCTTCCGGACAGGGGCTCACTATGGCTACACCTTC
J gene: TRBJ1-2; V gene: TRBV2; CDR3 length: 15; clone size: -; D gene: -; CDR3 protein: CASSERGTPVYGYTF; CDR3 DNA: TGTGCCAGCAGTGAAAGGGGGACACCTGTCTATGGCTACACCTTC
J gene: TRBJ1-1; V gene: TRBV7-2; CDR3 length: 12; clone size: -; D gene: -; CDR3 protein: CASSSRTDEAFF; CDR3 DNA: TGTGCCAGCAGCTCACGGACAGATGAAGCTTTCTTT
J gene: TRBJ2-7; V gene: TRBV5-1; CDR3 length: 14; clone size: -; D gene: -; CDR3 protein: CSSSLQGTVYEQYF; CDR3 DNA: TGCTCCAGCAGCTTGCAGGGTACCGTCTACGAGCAGTACTTC
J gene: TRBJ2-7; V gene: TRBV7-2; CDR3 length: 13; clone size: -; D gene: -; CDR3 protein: CASSYGPDYEQYF; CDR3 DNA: TGTGCCAGCAGCTATGGACCGGACTACGAGCAGTACTTC
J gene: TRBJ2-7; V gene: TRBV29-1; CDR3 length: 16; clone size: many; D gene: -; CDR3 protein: CSVEDGGQGGSYEQYF; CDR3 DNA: TGCAGCGTTGAAGATGGGGGGCAGGGGGGCTCCTACGAGCAGTACTTC
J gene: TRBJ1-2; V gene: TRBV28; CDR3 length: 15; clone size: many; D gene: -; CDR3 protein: CASSLSGPVGYGYTF; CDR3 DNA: TGTGCCAGCAGTTTATCAGGACCGGTAGGCTATGGCTACACCTTC
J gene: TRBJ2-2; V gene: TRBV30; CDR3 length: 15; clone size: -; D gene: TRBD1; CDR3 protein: CAWTTGTGGTGELFF; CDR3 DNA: TGTGCCTGGACAACCGGGACAGGGGGCACCGGGGAGCTGTTTTTT
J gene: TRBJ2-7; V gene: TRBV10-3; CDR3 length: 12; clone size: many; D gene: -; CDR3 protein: CAINSEPYEQYF; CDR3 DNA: TGTGCCATCAATTCAGAGCCCTACGAGCAGTACTTC
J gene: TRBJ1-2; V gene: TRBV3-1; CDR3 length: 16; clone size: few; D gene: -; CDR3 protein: CASSQERFPFNYGYTF; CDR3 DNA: TGTGCCAGCAGCCAAGAGCGATTCCCTTTTAACTATGGCTACACCTTC
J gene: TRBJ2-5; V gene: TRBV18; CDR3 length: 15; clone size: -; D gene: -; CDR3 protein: CASSPQSSHQETQYF; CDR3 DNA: TGTGCCAGCTCACCACAAAGCTCCCACCAAGAGACCCAGTACTTC
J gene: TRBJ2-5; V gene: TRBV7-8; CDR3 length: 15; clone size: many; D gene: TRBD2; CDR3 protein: CASSPLAGGTETQYF; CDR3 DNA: TGTGCCAGCAGTCCTTTAGCGGGAGGCACAGAGACCCAGTACTTC
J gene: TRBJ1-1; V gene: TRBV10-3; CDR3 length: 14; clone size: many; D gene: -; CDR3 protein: CAIREVSENTEAFF; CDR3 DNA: TGTGCCATCAGGGAAGTGTCAGAGAACACTGAAGCTTTCTTT
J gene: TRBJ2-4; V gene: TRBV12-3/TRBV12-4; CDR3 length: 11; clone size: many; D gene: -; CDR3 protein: CASSSRGIQYF; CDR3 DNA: TGTGCCAGCAGTTCTAGAGGCATTCAGTACTTC
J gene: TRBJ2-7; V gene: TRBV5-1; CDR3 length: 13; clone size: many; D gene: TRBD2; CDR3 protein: CASSGLAGYEQYF; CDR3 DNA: TGTGCCAGCAGTGGACTAGCGGGATACGAGCAGTACTTC
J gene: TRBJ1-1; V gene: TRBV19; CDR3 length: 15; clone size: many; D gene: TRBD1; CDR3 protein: CASSIVPTGATEAFF; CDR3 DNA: TGTGCCAGTAGTATAGTACCGACAGGGGCAACTGAAGCTTTCTTT
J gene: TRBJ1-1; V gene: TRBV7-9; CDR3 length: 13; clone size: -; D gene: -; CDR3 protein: CASSLGGRTEACF; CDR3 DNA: TGTGCCAGCAGCTTAGGGGGGCGCACTGAAGCTTGCTTT